This entry lists 10 T cell receptor beta chains sequenced from one sample in a study of identical twins. TCRdb ran MiXCR on the 5' RACE reads and lists one entry per CDR3 protein. The sample carries 400,000 to 500,000 distinct CDR3 sequences, around a sixth recorded once. The sequenced sample consisted of naive T cells sorted from blood. These receptor sequences come from a man aged 50 or older in good health.

This chain links TRBV4-1 with TRBJ1-1; no clear D. V was trimmed by 2 bases and J by 1 base, leaving 5 bases between them. The CDR3 is 13 residues long. Germline CDR1 and CDR2: MGHRA and YSYEKL. CDR3: CASSQSWNTEAFF. The CDR3, as DNA: TGCGCCAGCAGCCAATCATGGAACACTGAAGCTTTCTTT.

This clonotype was observed many times. The chain is built from TRBV6-2 or TRBV6-3 and TRBJ2-7, with D maybe TRBD2 (5 bases). Trimming cost V 4 bases and J 4 bases, with 17 bases left between them. There are 15 residues in the CDR3. Looked up from germline, CDR1 is MNHEY and CDR2 is SVGEGT. CDR3 amino acids: CASSSRLTGMYEQYF. The CDR3 DNA reads TGTGCCAGCAGTTCACGTCTGACCGGGATGTACGAGCAGTACTTC.

This clonotype came up a few times. V and J are TRBV7-9 and TRBJ2-7, with a possible D match to TRBD2 (6 bases). CDR1 and CDR2 (germline): SEHNR, FQNEAQ (reference sequence). V lost 5 bases, J lost 9 bases, and 20 bases lay in between. There are 14 residues in the CDR3. The CDR3 region has the DNA TGTGCCAGCAGCCCCCGGGACTCCTACGGGGTGCAGTACTTC. Translated: CASSPRDSYGVQYF. Filled out from reference TRBV7-9 and TRBJ2-7, the complete variable domain reads DTGVSQNPRHKITKRGQNVTFRCDPISEHNRLYWYRQTLGQGPEFLTYFQNEAQLEKSRLLSDRFSAERPKGSFSTLEIQRTEQGDSAMYLCASSPRDSYGVQYFGPGTRLTVT.

This clonotype was counted ten times or more. The chain uses TRBV20-1 and TRBJ2-3; 7 bases align to TRBD2. Germline CDR1 is DFQATT and CDR2 is SNEGSKA (reference sequence). The CDR3 is made up of 17 amino acids. Losses at the gene ends were 0 bases for V and 4 bases for J; bases not matched to a gene: 13. The CDR3 sequence: CSARDPSQAGYPDTQYF. The CDR3 DNA reads TGCAGTGCTAGAGATCCTAGTCAAGCGGGATATCCAGATACGCAGTATTTT.

This clonotype was recorded at least ten times. V gene TRBV20-1 combines with J gene TRBJ2-3; D is perhaps TRBD1 or TRBD2 (6 bases each). This CDR3 is built from 14 residues. The V end was cut by 6 bases, the J end by 2 bases, with 15 bases between. CDR1 is DFQATT and CDR2 is SNEGSKA in the germline V gene (reference sequence). In DNA form, the CDR3 reads TGCAGTGCCCTAGGGGGGTTTTCCACAGATACGCAGTATTTT. This encodes CSALGGFSTDTQYF.

This clonotype was found many times. V and J are TRBV10-3 and TRBJ2-1, with D unresolved. CDR3 size: 16 residues. Germline CDR1 is ENHRY and CDR2 is SYGVKD. V was pared by 0 bases and J by 0 bases, with 9 bases between. Here the CDR3 reads CAISESGLSSYNEQFF. The CDR3 coding sequence is TGTGCCATCAGTGAGTCGGGGTTAAGCTCCTACAATGAGCAGTTCTTC.

V and J are TRBV29-1 and TRBJ1-1; tentatively, D is TRBD1 (6 bases). From germline, CDR1 is SQVTM and CDR2 ANQGSEA. V lost 7 bases and J 10 bases, leaving 16 bases between the germline ends. The CDR3 is 11 residues long. The CDR3 sequence: CSGLYLGGAFF. In DNA form, the CDR3 reads TGCAGCGGTCTGTACCTAGGGGGAGCTTTCTTT.

This clonotype was recorded many times. The V call is TRBV4-1, the J call TRBJ1-1, with D possibly matching TRBD1 (6 bases). Trimming removed 4 bases from V and 6 bases from J, with 18 bases in between. The CDR3 covers 15 residues. Germline assignment: CDR1 MGHRA and CDR2 YSYEKL. In DNA form, the CDR3 reads TGCGCCAGCAGCCGCCTAGGGGGGGAGGGTGCTGAAGCTTTCTTT. As protein: CASSRLGGEGAEAFF.

The chain joins TRBV20-1 to TRBJ2-7, with TRBD2 identical over 11 bases. CDR1 and CDR2 (germline): DFQATT, SNEGSKA (reference sequence). The CDR3 covers 14 residues. With 3 bases clipped from V and 0 bases from J, the junction kept 1 base outside the gene matches. The CDR3 protein is CSARTSGTSYEQYF. The CDR3 DNA reads as TGCAGTGCTAGGACTAGCGGGACCTCCTACGAGCAGTACTTC.

Many counts were recorded for this clonotype. The chain employs TRBV12-3 or TRBV12-4 and TRBJ2-1; 10 positions match TRBD2. There are 16 residues in the CDR3. J gave up 0 bases and V 3 bases, and 2 bases lay outside the gene matches. CDR3 loop: CASSFSGRISYNEQFF. The CDR3 DNA follows: TGTGCCAGCAGTTTTAGCGGGAGGATCTCCTACAATGAGCAGTTCTTC.